This is a list of T cell receptor beta chains from one sample in a study of cytomegalovirus exposure and HLA in healthy donors. Sequencing was performed with immunoSEQ multiplex PCR; in TCRdb, only in-frame clones are kept and a portion is missing. This sample has 150,000 to 200,000 clones, with approximately 79% found just once. The material sequenced was PBMCs. The receptors shown here come from a man in his fifties or sixties in good health and CMV-seropositive. CDR3s include the opening cysteine and the closing phenylalanine or tryptophan. A D gene is named only where the DNA matches it firmly. A row's size may be missing; if present it is once, few, many or a size class.

V gene	clone size	J gene	CDR3 length	D gene	CDR3 protein	CDR3 DNA
TRBV7-9	.	TRBJ1-6	14	.	CSSSSGARNSPLHF	TGTTCCAGCAGCTCGGGAGCGAGGAATTCACCCCTCCACTTT
TRBV5-1	.	TRBJ2-5	16	TRBD1	CASSWGQGGPPGTQYF	TGCGCCAGCAGCTGGGGACAGGGGGGACCCCCAGGGACCCAGTACTTC
TRBV9	few	TRBJ1-1	15	.	CASSVDDNKGTEAFF	TGTGCCAGCAGCGTAGACGACAACAAGGGGACTGAAGCTTTCTTT
TRBV27	.	TRBJ2-3	13	.	CASTSRGADTQYF	TGTGCCAGCACCTCTCGGGGGGCCGATACGCAGTATTTT
TRBV6-5	.	TRBJ1-5	15	.	CASSYSGSGRQPQHF	TGTGCCAGCAGTTACTCCGGATCAGGGAGGCAGCCCCAGCATTTT
TRBV7-2	.	TRBJ1-3	15	TRBD1	CASSPHGTGRNTIYF	TGTGCCAGCAGCCCTCATGGGACAGGGAGAAACACCATATATTTT
TRBV4-3	.	TRBJ2-1	15	.	CASSQERASYNEQFF	TGCGCCAGCAGCCAAGAGAGGGCCTCCTACAATGAGCAGTTCTTC
TRBV6-1	.	TRBJ2-3	14	.	CASSSGRSTDTQYF	TGTGCCAGCAGTAGCGGGCGCAGCACAGATACGCAGTATTTT
TRBV7-2	.	TRBJ2-7	19	TRBD1	CASSLFGMSGTGVTYEQYF	TGTGCCAGCAGCTTATTTGGTATGTCCGGGACAGGGGTTACCTACGAGCAGTACTTC
TRBV11-2	.	TRBJ2-7	19	TRBD1	CASSLDLGTEWTISYEQYF	TGTGCCAGCAGCTTAGATCTCGGGACAGAATGGACGATAAGCTACGAGCAGTACTTC
TRBV29-1	.	TRBJ2-2	14	.	CSVLVRRQTGELFF	TGCAGCGTTCTTGTCAGGAGACAGACCGGGGAGCTGTTTTTT
TRBV5-1	.	TRBJ2-5	15	.	CASSLGARGRETQYF	TGCGCCAGCAGCTTGGGAGCCAGGGGGAGGGAGACCCAGTACTTC
TRBV28	.	TRBJ2-7	15	.	CASTPRGAGPYEQYF	TGTGCCAGCACCCCCCGGGGGGCAGGCCCCTACGAGCAGTACTTC
TRBV28	.	TRBJ1-4	13	TRBD1	CASSQGAEEKLFF	TGTGCCAGCAGCCAGGGGGCGGAAGAAAAACTGTTTTTT
TRBV2	.	TRBJ2-5	12	.	CASGIQGETQYF	TGTGCCAGCGGTATACAGGGAGAGACCCAGTACTTC
TRBV5-1	.	TRBJ1-4	16	TRBD1	CASSLAGTATNEKLFF	TGCGCCAGCAGCTTGGCAGGGACAGCAACTAATGAAAAACTGTTTTTT
TRBV28	once	TRBJ1-3	15	.	CASTQDSWSGNTIYF	TGTGCCAGCACGCAGGACTCATGGTCGGGAAACACCATATATTTT
TRBV4-3	.	TRBJ2-1	16	TRBD2	CASSQYASGGVDEQFF	TGCGCCAGCAGCCAATACGCTAGCGGGGGGGTTGATGAGCAGTTCTTC
TRBV30	.	TRBJ1-2	12	.	CAWSPLIYGYTF	TGTGCCTGGAGTCCACTGATCTATGGCTACACCTTC
TRBV7-9	once	TRBJ1-2	13	.	CASSSGVDYGYTF	TGTGCCAGCAGCTCAGGGGTTGACTATGGCTACACCTTC
TRBV30	.	TRBJ2-7	12	.	CAWSVDSYEQYF	TGTGCCTGGAGTGTAGACAGTTACGAGCAGTACTTC
TRBV28	.	TRBJ2-4	14	.	CASSLRQEGNIQYF	TGTGCCAGCAGTTTAAGACAGGAAGGAAACATTCAGTACTTC
TRBV6-1	.	TRBJ2-1	14	.	CASSEVAHRGPFFF	TGTGCCAGCAGTGAAGTCGCACACCGTGGGCCTTTTTTCTTC
TRBV27	.	TRBJ1-2	13	TRBD1	CASRGTGGSGYTF	TGTGCCAGCAGAGGGACAGGGGGTTCGGGCTACACCTTC
TRBV6-4	.	TRBJ2-5	14	TRBD2	CASSEKGGEETQYF	TGTGCCAGCAGTGAAAAGGGAGGGGAAGAGACCCAGTACTTC
TRBV13	.	TRBJ1-3	16	TRBD1	CASRPWTGGSGNTIYF	TGTGCCAGCAGACCCTGGACAGGGGGCTCTGGAAACACCATATATTTT
TRBV19	.	TRBJ1-5	16	TRBD1	CASSMMGQVGNQPQHF	TGTGCCAGTAGTATGATGGGACAGGTAGGCAATCAGCCCCAGCATTTT
TRBV28	few	TRBJ1-4	14	.	CASTGGGTNEKLFF	TGTGCCAGCACCGGGGGGGGAACTAATGAAAAACTGTTTTTT
TRBV6-6	.	TRBJ2-5	13	TRBD1	CASQRTGGETQYF	TGTGCCAGCCAGAGGACAGGGGGAGAGACCCAGTACTTC
TRBV5-4	few	TRBJ1-1	15	TRBD1	CASSAGTGMNTEAFF	TGTGCCAGCAGCGCCGGGACAGGCATGAACACTGAAGCTTTCTTT
TRBV19	.	TRBJ2-5	19	TRBD1	CASSIDPGLGDSSRKTQYF	TGTGCCAGTAGTATAGATCCAGGTTTAGGGGACAGTAGTCGGAAGACCCAGTACTTC
TRBV5-5	.	TRBJ1-1	16	.	CASSFRTDNSNTEAFF	TGTGCCAGCAGCTTTCGGACAGATAATTCGAACACTGAAGCTTTCTTT
TRBV28	.	TRBJ2-3	15	TRBD2	CASSARGGPTDTQYF	TGTGCCAGCAGTGCGCGGGGGGGGCCCACAGATACGCAGTATTTT
TRBV6-5	.	TRBJ1-5	14	TRBD1	CASSYAPGGRAQHF	TGTGCCAGCAGTTACGCGCCAGGGGGCAGGGCCCAGCATTTT
TRBV7-9	.	TRBJ1-2	13	.	CASSFGTDYGYTF	TGTGCCAGCAGCTTTGGGACTGACTATGGCTACACCTTC
TRBV7-2	.	TRBJ1-6	15	.	CASSFTDSSNSPLHF	TGTGCCAGCAGCTTTACGGACAGCTCCAATTCACCCCTCCACTTT
TRBV19	.	TRBJ2-7	13	.	CASSLLGAGEQYF	TGTGCCAGTAGTCTTCTGGGGGCGGGCGAGCAGTACTTC
TRBV15	few	TRBJ2-7	14	.	CATSRVSRTDEQYF	TGTGCCACCAGCAGAGTATCCAGGACTGATGAGCAGTACTTC
TRBV5-1	few	TRBJ1-1	14	.	CASSPRSGNTEAFF	TGCGCCAGCAGCCCCCGCTCGGGGAACACTGAAGCTTTCTTT
TRBV4-2	.	TRBJ1-2	14	TRBD1	CASSQSRQGGGYTF	TGTGCCAGCAGCCAGTCAAGACAGGGCGGTGGCTACACCTTC
TRBV5-1	.	TRBJ1-1	15	TRBD1	CASSLASGGYTEAFF	TGCGCCAGCAGCTTGGCTTCAGGGGGCTACACTGAAGCTTTCTTT